This entry describes one TCR beta chain. Germline V gene data show CDR1 as KGHSH and CDR2 as LQKENI. V was cut by 0 bases and J by 9 bases, with 8 bases left in between. The CDR3 totals 12 residues. Measured with immunoSEQ multiplex PCR; TCRdb has only the in-frame clones, and not every one. This sample has 350,000 or so clones, with over 85% found just once. This entry belongs to a study of blood T cell repertoires in COVID-19. Sequencing input: peripheral blood. The sequence came from a woman in her sixties with COVID-19, enrolled during active disease. This chain uses TRBV18 with TRBJ1-1, with a tentative D call TRBD1 (5 bases). CDR3 loop: CASSPPGGKAFF. CDR3 bases: TGTGCCAGCTCACCACCGGGGGGAAAAGCTTTCTTT.